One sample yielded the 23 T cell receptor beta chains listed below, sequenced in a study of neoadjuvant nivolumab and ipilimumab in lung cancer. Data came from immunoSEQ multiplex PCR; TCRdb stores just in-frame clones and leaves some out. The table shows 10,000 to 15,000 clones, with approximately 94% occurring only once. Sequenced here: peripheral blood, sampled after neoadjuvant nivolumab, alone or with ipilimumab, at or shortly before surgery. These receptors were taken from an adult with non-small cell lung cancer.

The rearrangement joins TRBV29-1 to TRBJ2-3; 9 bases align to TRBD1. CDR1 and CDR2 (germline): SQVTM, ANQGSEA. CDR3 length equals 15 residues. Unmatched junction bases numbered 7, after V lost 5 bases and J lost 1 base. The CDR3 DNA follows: TGCAGCGTTAAAAGGACAGGGGCTGGCACAGATACGCAGTATTTT. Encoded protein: CSVKRTGAGTDTQYF.

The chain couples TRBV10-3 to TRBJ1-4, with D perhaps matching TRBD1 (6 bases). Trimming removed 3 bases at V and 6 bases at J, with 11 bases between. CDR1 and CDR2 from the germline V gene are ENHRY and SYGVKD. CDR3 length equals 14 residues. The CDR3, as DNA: TGTGCCATCAGTGAACAACAGGGTTATGAAAAACTGTTTTTT. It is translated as CAISEQQGYEKLFF.

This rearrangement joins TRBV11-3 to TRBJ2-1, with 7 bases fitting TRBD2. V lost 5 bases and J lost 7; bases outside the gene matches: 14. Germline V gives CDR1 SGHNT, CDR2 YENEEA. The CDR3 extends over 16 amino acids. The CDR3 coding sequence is TGTGCCAGCAGCCCTAGCGGCGGGAGACTCACGAATGAGCAGTTCTTC. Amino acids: CASSPSGGRLTNEQFF.

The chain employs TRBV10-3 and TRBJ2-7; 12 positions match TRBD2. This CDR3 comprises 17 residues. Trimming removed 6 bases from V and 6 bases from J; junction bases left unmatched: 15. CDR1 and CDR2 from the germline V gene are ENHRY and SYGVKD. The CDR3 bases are TGTGCCATCAGCGGGGAAGCTAGCGGGAGGGCCCTCGGCGAGCAGTACTTC. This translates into CAISGEASGRALGEQYF.

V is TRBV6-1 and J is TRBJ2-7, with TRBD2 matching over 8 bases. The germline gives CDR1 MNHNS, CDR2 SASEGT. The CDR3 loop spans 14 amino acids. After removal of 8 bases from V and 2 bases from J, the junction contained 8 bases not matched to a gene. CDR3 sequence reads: CASRPTSGTYEQYF. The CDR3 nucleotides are TGTGCCAGCCGCCCTACTAGCGGAACCTACGAGCAGTACTTC.

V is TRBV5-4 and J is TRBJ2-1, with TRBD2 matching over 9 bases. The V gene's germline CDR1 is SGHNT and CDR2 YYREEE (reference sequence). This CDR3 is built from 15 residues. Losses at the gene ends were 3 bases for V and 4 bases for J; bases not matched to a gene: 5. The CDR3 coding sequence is TGTGCCAGCAGCTCTAGACTAGCGGAATACAATGAGCAGTTCTTC. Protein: CASSSRLAEYNEQFF.

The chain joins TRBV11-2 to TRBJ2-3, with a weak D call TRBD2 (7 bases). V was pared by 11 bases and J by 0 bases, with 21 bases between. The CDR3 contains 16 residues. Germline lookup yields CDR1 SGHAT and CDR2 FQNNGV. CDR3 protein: CAGRGGFSSSTDTQYF. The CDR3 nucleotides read TGTGCCGGTAGGGGGGGTTTCTCCTCTAGCACAGATACGCAGTATTTT.

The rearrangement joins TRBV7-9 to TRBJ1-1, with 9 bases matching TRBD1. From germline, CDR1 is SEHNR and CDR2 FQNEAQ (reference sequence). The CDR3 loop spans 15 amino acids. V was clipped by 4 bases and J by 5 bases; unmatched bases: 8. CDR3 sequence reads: CASSSRQGEGTEAFF. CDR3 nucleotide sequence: TGTGCCAGCAGCTCCAGACAGGGGGAAGGTACTGAAGCTTTCTTT. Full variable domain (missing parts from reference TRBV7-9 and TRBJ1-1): DTGVSQNPRHKITKRGQNVTFRCDPISEHNRLYWYRQTLGQGPEFLTYFQNEAQLEKSRLLSDRFSAERPKGSFSTLEIQRTEQGDSAMYLCASSSRQGEGTEAFFGQGTRLTVV.

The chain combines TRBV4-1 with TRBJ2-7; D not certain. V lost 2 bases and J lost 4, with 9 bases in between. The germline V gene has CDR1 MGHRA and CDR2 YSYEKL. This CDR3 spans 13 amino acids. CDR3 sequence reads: CASSQLYRYEQYF. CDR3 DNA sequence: TGCGCCAGCAGCCAATTGTACAGATACGAGCAGTACTTC.

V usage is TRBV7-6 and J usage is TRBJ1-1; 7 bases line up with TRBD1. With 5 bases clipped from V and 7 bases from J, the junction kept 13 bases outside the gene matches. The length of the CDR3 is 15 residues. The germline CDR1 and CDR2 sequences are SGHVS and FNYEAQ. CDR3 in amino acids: CASSLQTGRRSEAFF. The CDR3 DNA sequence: TGTGCCAGCAGCCTTCAGACAGGGAGGAGGAGTGAAGCTTTCTTT.

CDR3 in DNA: TGCGCCAGCAGCTTGGGGTCGTCAGGGGGGAATGAGCAGTTCTTC. Its protein product is CASSLGSSGGNEQFF. The chain employs TRBV5-1 and TRBJ2-1; D perhaps matches TRBD1 (7 bases). The CDR3 has 15 residues. V gave up 0 bases and J gave up 7 bases, with 14 bases separating them. CDR1 is SGHRS and CDR2 is YFSETQ in the germline V gene.

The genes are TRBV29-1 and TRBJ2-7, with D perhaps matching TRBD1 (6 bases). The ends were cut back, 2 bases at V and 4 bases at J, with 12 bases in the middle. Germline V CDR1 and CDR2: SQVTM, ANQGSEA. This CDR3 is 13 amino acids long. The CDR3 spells CSVELGAGYEQYF. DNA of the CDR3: TGCAGCGTTGAATTGGGGGCTGGGTACGAGCAGTACTTC.

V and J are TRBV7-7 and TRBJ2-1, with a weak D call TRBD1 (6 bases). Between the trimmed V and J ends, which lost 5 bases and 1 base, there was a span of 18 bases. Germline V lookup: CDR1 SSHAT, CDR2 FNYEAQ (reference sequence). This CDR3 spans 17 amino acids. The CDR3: CASSPGSGGRSYNEQFF. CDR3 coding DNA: TGTGCCAGCAGCCCAGGTAGTGGGGGCAGGTCCTACAATGAGCAGTTCTTC. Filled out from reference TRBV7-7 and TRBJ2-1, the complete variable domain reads GAGVSQSPRYKVTKRGQDVTLRCDPISSHATLYWYQQALGQGPEFLTYFNYEAQPDKSGLPSDRFSAERPEGSISTLTIQRTEQRDSAMYRCASSPGSGGRSYNEQFFGPGTRLTVL.

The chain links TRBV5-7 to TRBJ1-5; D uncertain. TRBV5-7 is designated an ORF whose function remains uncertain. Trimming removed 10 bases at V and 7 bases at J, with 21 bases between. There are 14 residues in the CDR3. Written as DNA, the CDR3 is TGTGCCCCCGCAGTAGGGAGGGTAGAGCAGCCCCAGCATTTT. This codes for CAPAVGRVEQPQHF.

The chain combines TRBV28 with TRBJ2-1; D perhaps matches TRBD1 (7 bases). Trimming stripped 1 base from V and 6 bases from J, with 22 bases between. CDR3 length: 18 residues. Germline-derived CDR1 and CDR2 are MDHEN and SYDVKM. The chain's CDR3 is CASSLLRLARQGSNEQFF. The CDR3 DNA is TGTGCCAGCAGTTTATTAAGGCTAGCGAGACAGGGTTCCAATGAGCAGTTCTTC.

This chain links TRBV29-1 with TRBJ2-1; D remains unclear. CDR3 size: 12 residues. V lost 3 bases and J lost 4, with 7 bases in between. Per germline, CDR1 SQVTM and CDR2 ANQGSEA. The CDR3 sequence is CSVDPGYNEQFF. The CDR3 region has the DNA TGCAGCGTTGATCCAGGTTACAATGAGCAGTTCTTC.

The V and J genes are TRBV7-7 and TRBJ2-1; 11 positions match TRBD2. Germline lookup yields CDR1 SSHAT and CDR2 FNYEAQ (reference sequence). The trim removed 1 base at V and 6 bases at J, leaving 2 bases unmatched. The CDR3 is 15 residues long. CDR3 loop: CASSLVLAGGNEQFF. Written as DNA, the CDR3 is TGTGCCAGCAGCTTAGTCCTAGCGGGAGGCAATGAGCAGTTCTTC.

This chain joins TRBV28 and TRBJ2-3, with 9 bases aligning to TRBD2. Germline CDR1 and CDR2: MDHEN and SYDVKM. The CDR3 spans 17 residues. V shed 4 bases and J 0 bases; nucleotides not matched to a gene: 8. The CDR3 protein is CASSSLGLAGSTDTQYF. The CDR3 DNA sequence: TGTGCCAGCAGTTCTCTGGGGCTAGCGGGAAGCACAGATACGCAGTATTTT.

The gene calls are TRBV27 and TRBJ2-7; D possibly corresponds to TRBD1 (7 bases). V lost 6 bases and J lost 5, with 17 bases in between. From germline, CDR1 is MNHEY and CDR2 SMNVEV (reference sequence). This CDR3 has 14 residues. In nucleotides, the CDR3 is TGTGCCAGCAGGCGGGACAGAAATAAAAACGAGCAGTACTTC. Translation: CASRRDRNKNEQYF.

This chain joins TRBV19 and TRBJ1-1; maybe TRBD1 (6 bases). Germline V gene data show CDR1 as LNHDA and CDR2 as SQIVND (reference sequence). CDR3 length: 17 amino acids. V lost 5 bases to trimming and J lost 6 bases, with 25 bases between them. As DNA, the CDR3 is TGTGCCAGTAGTTCTTGGACAGACCTGAGTATCGACGCTGAAGCTTTCTTT. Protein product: CASSSWTDLSIDAEAFF.

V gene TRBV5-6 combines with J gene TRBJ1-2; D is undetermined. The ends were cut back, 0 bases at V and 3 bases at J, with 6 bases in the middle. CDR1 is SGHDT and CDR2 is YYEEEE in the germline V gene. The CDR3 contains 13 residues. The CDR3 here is CASSLADDYGYTF. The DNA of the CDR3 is TGTGCCAGCAGCTTGGCCGACGACTATGGCTACACCTTC.

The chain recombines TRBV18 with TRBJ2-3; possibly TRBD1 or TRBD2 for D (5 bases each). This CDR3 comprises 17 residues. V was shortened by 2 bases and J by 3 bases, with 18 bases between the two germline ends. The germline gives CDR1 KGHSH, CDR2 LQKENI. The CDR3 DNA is TGTGCCAGCTCACCATTTGAGGGGTCGCGATTAACAGATACGCAGTATTTT. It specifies CASSPFEGSRLTDTQYF.

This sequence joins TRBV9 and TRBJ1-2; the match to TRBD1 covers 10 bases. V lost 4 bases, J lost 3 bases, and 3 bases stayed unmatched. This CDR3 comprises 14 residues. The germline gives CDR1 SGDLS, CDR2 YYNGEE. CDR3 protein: CASSPGTGDYGYTF. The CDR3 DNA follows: TGTGCCAGCAGCCCCGGGACAGGGGACTATGGCTACACCTTC.